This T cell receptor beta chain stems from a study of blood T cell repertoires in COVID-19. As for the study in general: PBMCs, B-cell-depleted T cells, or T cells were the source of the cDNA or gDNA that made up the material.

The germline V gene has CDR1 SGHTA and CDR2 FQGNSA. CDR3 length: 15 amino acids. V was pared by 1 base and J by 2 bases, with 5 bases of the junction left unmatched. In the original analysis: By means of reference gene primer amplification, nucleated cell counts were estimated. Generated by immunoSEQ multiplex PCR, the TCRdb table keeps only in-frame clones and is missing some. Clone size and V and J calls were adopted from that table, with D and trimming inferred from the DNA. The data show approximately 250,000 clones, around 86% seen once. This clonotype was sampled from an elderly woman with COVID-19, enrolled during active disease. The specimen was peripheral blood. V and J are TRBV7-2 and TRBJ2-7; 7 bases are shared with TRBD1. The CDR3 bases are TGTGCCAGCAGCTTAGGGCACAGGGGCGCCTACGAGCAGTACTTC. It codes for CASSLGHRGAYEQYF.